This T cell receptor (beta chain) was captured in a study of cytomegalovirus exposure and HLA in healthy donors. Overall study findings and caveats: It was assumed in the presence/absence analyses that sequencing depth was roughly uniform across donors. Common viral pathogens seemed, in a later analysis, to connect with several of the most significant clusters.

In the case of this clone: The antigen remains unidentified.

The CDR3 is 14 amino acids. The V gene end was trimmed by 4 bases and the J gene end by 8 bases; junction bases not matched to a gene: 6. Germline values: CDR1 LNHDA, CDR2 SQIVND (reference sequence). PCR involved 60 Vbeta and 13 Jbeta primers. Per the original data handling: Unique TCR beta chains totaled 80 million to 100 million in a later count, with 8.5 million to 12 million of them shared. Profiled with immunoSEQ multiplex PCR; TCRdb holds only in-frame clones, not every one. V and J calls and clone size are given by that table; D and trimming were obtained from the DNA. The table lists more than 150,000 clones, about 85% of them singletons.

Source material: PBMCs. This chain links TRBV19 with TRBJ1-5; 9 bases are shared with TRBD1. This sequence was found in a girl aged 10 to 17 in good health and CMV-seropositive. CDR3 loop: CASSTGQGPKPQHF. The CDR3 region has the DNA TGTGCCAGTAGTACAGGACAGGGGCCCAAGCCCCAGCATTTT.